This note documents a single T cell receptor (beta chain) sequence. Its antigen is not identified. This specimen comes from a study of T cell repertoires in cytomegalovirus infection. Study in general: Matching HLA type, along with CMV infection, was indicated by public TCR beta signatures.

Looked up from germline, CDR1 is LNHDA and CDR2 is SQIVND (reference sequence). The CDR3 is 12 residues long. The germline V and J ends were trimmed by 8 bases and 4 bases, with 11 bases remaining between them. From the reads, TCRdb called clonotypes with MiXCR, one entry per CDR3 protein. The sample has about 900,000 distinct CDR3 sequences; 30% to 40% are singletons. The V gene is TRBV19, the J gene TRBJ1-1, with TRBD1 as a possible D gene (5 bases). The sequence was collected from a human donor in good health (CMV status not recorded). Some clones in this sample may be carry-over from other donors' samples. The sample consisted of cultured CD8+ T cells from PBMCs, taken from culture after CMV antigen stimulation. CDR3 residues: CASRLGRTEAFF. The CDR3 coding sequence is TGTGCCAGTCGACTGGGGCGCACTGAAGCTTTCTTT.